What follows describes a single TCR beta chain. This CDR3 has 15 amino acids. Germline lookup yields CDR1 MDHEN and CDR2 SYDVKM. The V and J ends lost 4 bases and 10 bases, in that order; junction bases with no gene match: 11. The data were obtained in a study of CD8 T cells in Susac syndrome. Random hexamers were used to reverse transcribe an amount of about 0.5 to 1 ug RNA. Amplification of TCR beta CDR3 across 54 Vbeta and 13 Jbeta was performed with immunoSEQ multiplex PCR. TCRdb reprocessed the immunoSEQ multiplex PCR reads with MiXCR, giving one entry per CDR3 protein. The sample consists of about 290,000 distinct CDR3 sequences, roughly 85% of them appearing once. Sequencing targeted TCR beta in blood CD8+ and CD4+ T cells. Multiple sclerosis controls were treatment-naive patients with stable or active relapsing-remitting disease. It was negative isolation that provided the CD8+ and CD4+ T cells, whereas TEMRA cells were enriched by FACS.

V usage is TRBV28 and J usage is TRBJ2-1; 9 nucleotides line up with TRBD2. Sequences were obtained from CD8+ T cells from PBMCs. This TCR came from a human donor with multiple sclerosis. The CDR3 region is CASSSPRTSAREQFF. The CDR3 DNA is TGTGCCAGCAGTTCCCCTAGGACTAGCGCCCGGGAGCAGTTCTTC.